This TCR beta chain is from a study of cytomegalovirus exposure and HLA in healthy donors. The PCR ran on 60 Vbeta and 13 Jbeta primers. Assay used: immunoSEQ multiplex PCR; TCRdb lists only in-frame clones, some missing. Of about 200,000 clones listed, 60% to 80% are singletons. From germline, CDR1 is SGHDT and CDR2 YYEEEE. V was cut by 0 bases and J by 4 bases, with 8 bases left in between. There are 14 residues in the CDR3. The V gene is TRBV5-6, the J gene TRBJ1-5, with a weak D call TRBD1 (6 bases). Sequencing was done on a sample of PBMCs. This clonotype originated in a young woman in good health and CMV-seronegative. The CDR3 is CASSLAQGNQPQHF. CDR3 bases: TGTGCCAGCAGCTTGGCACAGGGAAATCAGCCCCAGCATTTT.